These T cell receptor beta chains were read from a single sample in a study of T-cell reconstitution after alpha-beta-depleted transplantation in children. TCRdb processed the PCR reads anew with MiXCR; each CDR3 protein has one entry. The sample lists more than 550,000 distinct CDR3 sequences, about 10% seen once, with approximately 4.1% in the top ten. The source material was PBMCs from the stem cell graft donor, sampled from the stem cell graft. All receptors derive from a human donor who donated a stem cell graft to a child with acute myeloid leukemia. Each CDR3 is given with its conserved first and last residue. Fields, in order: J gene, D gene, CDR3 length, V gene, CDR3 protein. A D gene is named only where the DNA matches it firmly.

j_gene: TRBJ2-7; d_gene: .; len: 10; v_gene: TRBV29-1; CDR3aa: CSVGTAEQYF
j_gene: TRBJ2-5; d_gene: .; len: 14; v_gene: TRBV7-9; CDR3aa: CASSLYANQETQYF
j_gene: TRBJ2-2; d_gene: .; len: 13; v_gene: TRBV27; CDR3aa: CASSWSNTGELFF
j_gene: TRBJ2-1; d_gene: .; len: 14; v_gene: TRBV4-3; CDR3aa: CASSQDRANNEQFF
j_gene: TRBJ2-1; d_gene: TRBD2; len: 16; v_gene: TRBV9; CDR3aa: CASSGNLAGGPYEQFF
j_gene: TRBJ2-1; d_gene: TRBD2; len: 14; v_gene: TRBV19; CDR3aa: CASPERDLTGEQFF
j_gene: TRBJ2-1; d_gene: TRBD2; len: 13; v_gene: TRBV7-2; CDR3aa: CASSLVAGLGRFF
j_gene: TRBJ2-7; d_gene: TRBD2; len: 14; v_gene: TRBV10-3; CDR3aa: CAISPGLAGHEQYF
j_gene: TRBJ2-4; d_gene: TRBD2; len: 16; v_gene: TRBV10-3; CDR3aa: CAIGRGGPGAKNIQYF
j_gene: TRBJ2-1; d_gene: .; len: 17; v_gene: TRBV12-3/TRBV12-4; CDR3aa: CASSRGGAGDWYNEQFF
j_gene: TRBJ2-4; d_gene: .; len: 15; v_gene: TRBV7-3; CDR3aa: CASSLRSGAGNIQYF
j_gene: TRBJ1-2; d_gene: .; len: 13; v_gene: TRBV28; CDR3aa: CASIPLITGGYTF
j_gene: TRBJ1-4; d_gene: .; len: 14; v_gene: TRBV29-1; CDR3aa: CSVGVGSNNEKLFF
j_gene: TRBJ2-3; d_gene: TRBD2; len: 19; v_gene: TRBV27; CDR3aa: CASSPITSGRVSSTDTQYF
j_gene: TRBJ2-7; d_gene: TRBD1; len: 15; v_gene: TRBV25-1; CDR3aa: CASSESGQGSYEQYF
j_gene: TRBJ2-2; d_gene: TRBD1; len: 13; v_gene: TRBV30; CDR3aa: CAWRSQGAGELFF